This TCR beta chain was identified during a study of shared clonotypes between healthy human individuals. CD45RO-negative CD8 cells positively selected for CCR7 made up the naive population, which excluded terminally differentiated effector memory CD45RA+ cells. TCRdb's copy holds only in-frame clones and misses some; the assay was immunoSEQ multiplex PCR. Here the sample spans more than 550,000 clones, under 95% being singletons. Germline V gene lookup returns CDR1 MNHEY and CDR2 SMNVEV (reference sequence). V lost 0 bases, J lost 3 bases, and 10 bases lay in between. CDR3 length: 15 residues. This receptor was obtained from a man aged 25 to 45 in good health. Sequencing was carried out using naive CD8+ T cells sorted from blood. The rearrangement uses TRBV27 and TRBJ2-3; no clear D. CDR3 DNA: TGTGCCAGCAGTTTATCGTTAACTGGAACAGATACGCAGTATTTT. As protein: CASSLSLTGTDTQYF.